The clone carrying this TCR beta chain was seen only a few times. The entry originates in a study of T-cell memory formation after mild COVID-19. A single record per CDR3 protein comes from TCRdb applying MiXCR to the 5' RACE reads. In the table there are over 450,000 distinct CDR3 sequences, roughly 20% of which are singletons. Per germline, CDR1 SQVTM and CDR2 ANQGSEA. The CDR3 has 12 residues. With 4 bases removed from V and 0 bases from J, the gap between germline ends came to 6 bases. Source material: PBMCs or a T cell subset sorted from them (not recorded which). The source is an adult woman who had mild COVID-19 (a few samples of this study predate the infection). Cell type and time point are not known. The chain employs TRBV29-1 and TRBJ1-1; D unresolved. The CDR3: CSVGNMNTEAFF. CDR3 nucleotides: TGCAGCGTTGGTAACATGAACACTGAAGCTTTCTTT. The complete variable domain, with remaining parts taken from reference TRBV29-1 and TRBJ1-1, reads SAVISQKPSRDICQRGTSLTIQCQVDSQVTMMFWYRQQPGQSLTLIATANQGSEATYESGFVIDKFPISRPNLTFSTLTVSNMSPEDSSIYLCSVGNMNTEAFFGQGTRLTVV.